Listed below are T cell receptor beta chains from one sample, sequenced in a study of blood T cell repertoires in COVID-19. The protocol was immunoSEQ multiplex PCR, while the TCRdb copy is restricted to in-frame clones and leaves out a portion. Among 300,000 to 400,000 clones listed, 87% were seen once. Sequenced sample: peripheral blood. The receptors come from a man aged 30 to 39 with COVID-19, enrolled during active disease. The conserved cysteine and the conserved F or W are not part of the CDR3 here. Each record gives: V gene, J gene, CDR3 protein.

v_call: TRBV7-2
j_call: TRBJ1-6
cdr3_aa: ASSLGPGFSSYNSPLH

v_call: TRBV7-9
j_call: TRBJ2-5
cdr3_aa: ASSSGDTERETQY

v_call: TRBV10-3
j_call: TRBJ1-2
cdr3_aa: AISGEDYGYT

v_call: TRBV19
j_call: TRBJ2-1
cdr3_aa: ASRTGLAVDNEQF

v_call: TRBV5-1
j_call: TRBJ2-1
cdr3_aa: ASSGRLVPNEQF

v_call: TRBV5-6
j_call: TRBJ2-1
cdr3_aa: ASRRTRSWNEQF

v_call: TRBV6-5
j_call: TRBJ2-1
cdr3_aa: ASSYSSAEQF

v_call: TRBV11-3
j_call: TRBJ2-7
cdr3_aa: ASSLGDRGLQY

v_call: TRBV4-3
j_call: TRBJ2-3
cdr3_aa: ASSQGVGTGFHGTQY

v_call: TRBV3-1/TRBV3-2
j_call: TRBJ1-1
cdr3_aa: ASSPHSSLNTEAF

v_call: TRBV27
j_call: TRBJ2-7
cdr3_aa: ASRRTSGSSYEQY

v_call: TRBV6-2/TRBV6-3
j_call: TRBJ2-5
cdr3_aa: ASSLRSGTSFEWTQY

v_call: TRBV4-3
j_call: TRBJ2-6
cdr3_aa: ASSQDVYRAGANVLT

v_call: TRBV28
j_call: TRBJ2-1
cdr3_aa: ASSLVGGMGNEQF

v_call: TRBV10-3
j_call: TRBJ2-7
cdr3_aa: AIRPGNTYEQY

v_call: TRBV6-5
j_call: TRBJ2-7
cdr3_aa: ASSYSGAPSRYEQY

v_call: TRBV7-7
j_call: TRBJ2-3
cdr3_aa: ASSLLAEGTDTQY

v_call: TRBV7-3
j_call: TRBJ1-1
cdr3_aa: ASSLTMNTEAF